The clone carrying this T cell receptor beta chain qualifies as medium-sized. The CDR3 loop spans 14 amino acids. Between the trimmed V and J ends, which lost 2 bases and 7 bases, there was a span of 14 bases. CDR1 and CDR2 from the germline V gene are SGHTA and FQGTGA. The sample originates from a study of blood T cell repertoires in COVID-19. Overall study context: COVID-19 samples from acute and convalescent phases originated in the United States, Italy and Spain. Sources were T cells, B-cell-depleted T cells, or PBMCs; the material itself was cDNA or gDNA.

Profiling relied on immunoSEQ multiplex PCR, and the TCRdb table lists in-frame clones only, not all of them. The table records 120,000 or so clones, approximately 80% of them present only once. The chain is built from TRBV7-3 and TRBJ1-2; possible D gene TRBD1, 6 bases. Sequenced sample: peripheral blood. This receptor was taken from a woman aged 60-70 years with acute or convalescent COVID-19. CDR3 loop: CASSLDPTGTGYTF. The DNA of the CDR3 is TGTGCCAGCAGCTTAGATCCCACAGGGACTGGCTACACCTTC.